These 9 T cell receptor beta chains were sequenced from one sample in a study of T cells in Graves' hyperthyroidism and ophthalmopathy (dated by TCRdb to about 2019). Libraries were built with multiplex PCR. TCRdb records Illumina HiSeq 2000 as the sequencer. TCR beta CDR3 regions were amplified from RNA transcripts. A first-round RT-PCR of the TCR CDR3 used the HTBI primer set with the Qiagen OneStep RT-PCR kit. TCRdb cleaned the public reads at Q25 with fastp, built clones with MiXCR and kept in-frame beta chains. Each CDR3 protein appears once, grouped with its most common genes and DNA. Recorded for this sample are under 400,000 distinct CDR3 sequences; approximately 15% of them occurred a single time. Of the sample, about 10% is held by the ten largest clones. The specimen sequenced was blood. All receptors derive from a woman aged 60-75 years with Graves' hyperthyroidism.

This clonotype was seen repeatedly, ten times or more. V is TRBV11-2 and J is TRBJ1-5; D call uncertain. In germline, CDR1 is SGHAT, CDR2 FQNNGV. Trimming left V 3 bases short and J 4 bases short, with 13 bases between. The CDR3 consists of 15 residues. CDR3 nucleotides: TGTGCCAGCAGCTTGCATCCCCTTCCTAATCAGCCCCAGCATTTT. Its translation is CASSLHPLPNQPQHF.

This clonotype was counted many times. The J gene is TRBJ2-7, the V gene TRBV12-3 or TRBV12-4; D call uncertain. Trimming pared 5 bases from V and 5 bases from J, leaving 16 bases between. The CDR3 has 14 residues. The CDR3 sequence is CASSPHTTDNEQYF. CDR3 nucleotide sequence: TGTGCCAGCAGTCCCCACACAACAGATAACGAGCAGTACTTC.

At least ten counts were recorded for this clonotype. This chain uses TRBV11-1 with TRBJ2-1, with unresolved D. V shed 2 bases and J shed 3 bases, with 8 bases lying between them. Germline V gene lookup returns CDR1 SGHAT and CDR2 FQDESV (reference sequence). The length of the CDR3 is 14 residues. The CDR3 here is CASSLSRHYNEQFF. CDR3 in DNA: TGTGCCAGCAGCTTATCGAGACACTACAATGAGCAGTTCTTC.

The gene calls are TRBV29-1 and TRBJ2-7; TRBD2 matches 7 bases. CDR1 is SQVTM and CDR2 is ANQGSEA in the germline V gene. The trim removed 7 bases at V and 3 bases at J, leaving 12 bases unmatched. This CDR3 has 14 amino acids. CDR3 sequence reads: CSALGAGVGYEQYF. The DNA of the CDR3 is TGCAGCGCCTTAGGGGCGGGAGTGGGCTACGAGCAGTACTTC.

Ten or more counts support this clonotype. This chain connects TRBV2 to TRBJ2-1; 9 nucleotides align to TRBD2. V was pared by 3 bases and J by 4 bases, with 7 bases of the junction left unmatched. There are 16 residues in the CDR3. The germline CDR1 and CDR2 sequences are SNHLY and FYNNEI. CDR3 nucleotide sequence: TGTGCCAGCAGTGACTTCAGACTAGCGGTATACAATGAGCAGTTCTTC. It specifies CASSDFRLAVYNEQFF.

This chain uses TRBV6-1 with TRBJ1-4; D might be TRBD1 (6 bases). Deletions cut 5 bases from V and 3 bases from J, with 13 bases between. Germline CDR1 reads MNHNS; CDR2 reads SASEGT. CDR3 length: 15 amino acids. CDR3 loop: CASSPSQGPNEKLFF. In DNA form, the CDR3 reads TGTGCCAGCAGTCCCTCACAGGGCCCTAATGAAAAACTGTTTTTT.

Regarding this clonotype: This could be a read error, since a much larger clone is one nucleotide away. The chain carries TRBV24-1 and TRBJ2-1; D possibly corresponds to TRBD2 (6 bases). Germline CDR1 reads KGHDR; CDR2 reads SFDVKD. Trimming took 5 bases from V and 6 from J, leaving 13 bases between them. The CDR3 consists of 14 residues. The CDR3 DNA follows: TGTGCCACCAGTGGGGTGACTAGTCTCAATGAGCAGTTCTTC. It codes for CATSGVTSLNEQFF.

In its sample, this clonotype was seen many times. The chain employs TRBV11-2 and TRBJ2-2; D is uncertain. Germline CDR1 SGHAT, CDR2 FQNNGV. The CDR3 covers 19 residues. V lost 5 bases and J lost 0, with 22 bases in between. CDR3 sequence reads: CASSPRPQVRLTNTGELFF. CDR3 bases: TGTGCCAGCAGCCCACGCCCCCAGGTGCGGCTGACGAACACCGGGGAGCTGTTTTTT.

This clonotype was recorded many times. J is TRBJ1-2 and V is TRBV11-3, with unresolved D. The length of the CDR3 is 13 residues. Germline V gene data show CDR1 as SGHNT and CDR2 as YENEEA. V lost 4 bases to trimming and J lost 5 bases, with 11 bases between them. Here the CDR3 reads CASSSIEQYGYTF. The CDR3 DNA follows: TGTGCCAGCAGCTCAATAGAGCAATATGGCTACACCTTC.